This T cell receptor (beta chain) was recorded in a study of T cells after yellow fever vaccination. This CDR3 has 15 amino acids. The V end lost 5 bases, the J end lost 2 bases, and 13 bases lay between the germline ends. TCRdb fed the 5' RACE reads into MiXCR, producing one record per CDR3 protein. The sample has around 310,000 distinct CDR3 sequences; approximately 3.8% are singletons. The origin of this receptor is a man between 18 and 35 years old who received the YFV17D yellow fever vaccine. The sample was PBMCs, taken on the day of the yellow fever booster vaccination. This chain connects TRBV12-3 or TRBV12-4 to TRBJ1-5, with D perhaps matching TRBD1 (5 bases). The CDR3 is CASSTGGGGNQPQHF. In nucleotides, the CDR3 is TGTGCCAGCAGTACAGGCGGGGGGGGCAATCAGCCCCAGCATTTT.